The rows below give T cell receptor beta chains drawn from one sample of a study of immune heterogeneity within non-small cell lung tumors. One entry per CDR3 protein results from TCRdb running MiXCR on the multiplex PCR reads. In the table there are fewer than 13,000 distinct CDR3 sequences, 25% to 35% of which are singletons. The sequenced material came from lung tumor tissue. The receptors were gathered from a woman aged 55-70 years with non-small cell lung cancer. The CDR3 runs from the conserved cysteine through the conserved F or W. Fields, in order: clone size, J gene, V gene, D gene, CDR3 protein, CDR3 DNA. A D gene is named only where the DNA matches it firmly. Only part of the rows carry a size: once, few, many, or a class if the clone is expanded.

size: medium-sized
J: TRBJ1-5
V: TRBV29-1
D: -
CDR3: CSVASGSNQPQHF
DNA: TGCAGCGTGGCCTCCGGGAGCAATCAGCCCCAGCATTTT

size: few
J: TRBJ2-7
V: TRBV10-2
D: TRBD1
CDR3: CASSLDRGRSYEQYF
DNA: TGCGCCAGCAGCTTAGACAGGGGTAGGTCCTACGAGCAGTACTTC

size: many
J: TRBJ1-6
V: TRBV9
D: -
CDR3: CASSALGGDSPLHF
DNA: TGTGCCAGCAGCGCTCTAGGGGGGGATTCACCCCTCCACTTT

size: many
J: TRBJ1-4
V: TRBV4-1
D: TRBD1
CDR3: CASSQRPSTGTGNEKLFF
DNA: TGCGCCAGCAGCCAAAGACCCTCAACCGGGACAGGGAATGAAAAACTGTTTTTT

size: many
J: TRBJ1-1
V: TRBV9
D: -
CDR3: CASSVRGDTEAFF
DNA: TGTGCCAGCAGCGTACGGGGGGACACTGAAGCTTTCTTT

size: -
J: TRBJ2-5
V: TRBV20-1
D: -
CDR3: CSPRGEETQYF
DNA: TGCAGTCCACGGGGTGAAGAGACCCAGTACTTC

size: medium-sized
J: TRBJ1-1
V: TRBV20-1
D: TRBD1
CDR3: CSARDSMNTEAFF
DNA: TGCAGTGCAAGGGACAGCATGAACACTGAAGCTTTCTTT

size: few
J: TRBJ2-7
V: TRBV19
D: TRBD1
CDR3: CASSRDRVYEQYF
DNA: TGTGCCAGTTCCCGGGACAGGGTCTACGAGCAGTACTTC

size: medium-sized
J: TRBJ1-3
V: TRBV6-2/TRBV6-3
D: -
CDR3: CASTSGTVSSGNTIYF
DNA: TGTGCCAGCACATCTGGGACGGTGAGCTCTGGAAACACCATATATTTT

size: many
J: TRBJ2-3
V: TRBV28
D: -
CDR3: CASSLPSTDTQYF
DNA: TGTGCCAGCAGTTTACCTAGCACAGATACGCAGTATTTT

size: many
J: TRBJ2-5
V: TRBV6-2/TRBV6-3
D: -
CDR3: CASSYPAAWSRETQYF
DNA: TGTGCCAGCAGTTACCCGGCCGCCTGGAGTAGAGAGACCCAGTACTTC